The source of this T cell receptor (beta chain) is a study of cytomegalovirus exposure and HLA in healthy donors. Notes on this clone: Its target is not known.

CDR1 and CDR2 from the germline V gene are KGHSH and LQKENI. V dropped 3 bases and J dropped 2 bases, with 10 bases sitting between them. CDR3 length: 14 residues. The PCR contained 60 Vbeta and 13 Jbeta primers. Clones were sequenced by immunoSEQ multiplex PCR, and TCRdb holds only the in-frame ones, with some missing. The sample includes roughly 120,000 clones, roughly three quarters of them seen just once. Study-wide results and caveats: One variant, a missense change in DCLRE1C, was linked in a later analysis to TCR beta V- and J-gene trimming. Most sequenced TCRs were rare (though some public TCRs occurred in many donors).

The specimen was PBMCs. This clonotype originated in a man aged 45-60 years in good health and CMV-seropositive. The V gene is TRBV18, the J gene TRBJ2-5, with a tentative D call TRBD2 (6 bases). The CDR3 loop is CASSPGGAQETQYF. In nucleotides, the CDR3 is TGTGCCAGCTCACCGGGCGGGGCTCAAGAGACCCAGTACTTC. The full variable domain, rest sourced from reference TRBV18 and TRBJ2-5, is NAGVMQNPRHLVRRRGQEARLRCSPMKGHSHVYWYRQLPEEGLKFMVYLQKENIIDESGMPKERFSAEFPKEGPSILRIQQVVRGDSAAYFCASSPGGAQETQYFGPGTRLLVL.